Sequencing of this T cell receptor beta chain was carried out in a study of control samples from healthy donors and cancer patients. This clone was observed a single time. The CDR3 runs 13 residues. Germline assignment: CDR1 SGDLS and CDR2 YYNGEE. V shed 3 bases and J shed 5 bases, with 10 bases lying between them. The data were produced by immunoSEQ multiplex PCR, yet TCRdb's version contains in-frame clones alone and is incomplete. The sample lists 55,000 to 70,000 clones, around 90% occurring once. The source is a man between 25 and 39 years old with colorectal cancer. Sequencing input: PBMCs. J is TRBJ2-3 and V is TRBV9; D is tentatively TRBD1 or TRBD2 (5 bases each). CDR3 sequence (DNA): TGTGCCAGCAGCGCGGGACGTGGAGATACGCAGTATTTT. The encoded protein is CASSAGRGDTQYF.